This TCR beta chain was observed in a study of T cell responses to AZD1222 COVID-19 vaccine. Assay used: immunoSEQ multiplex PCR; TCRdb lists only in-frame clones, some missing. Here the sample spans roughly 150,000 clones, 88% being singletons. Losses at the gene ends were 6 bases for V and 7 bases for J; bases not matched to a gene: 13. This CDR3 has 15 residues. Germline CDR1 is LNHDA and CDR2 is SQIVND (reference sequence). The source of this sequence is an adult in good health. J is TRBJ2-7 and V is TRBV19, with TRBD1 identical over 9 bases. Material: peripheral blood, obtained on day 0 of AZD1222 vaccination. In DNA form, the CDR3 reads TGTGCCAGTAGCTTTCTCGGGACAGGGCCGAGGGAGCAGTACTTC. Translating gives CASSFLGTGPREQYF.